The 7 T cell receptor beta chains reported below all come from one sample, sequenced in a study of tissue T cells after allogeneic stem cell transplantation. Sequenced by immunoSEQ multiplex PCR; TCRdb stores in-frame clones only, minus some. The sample has some 22,000 clones; almost 70% are singletons. Sequenced input: blood. Receptor source: a female BALB/c mouse in good health. For this mouse line, the MHC haplotype is H2-d.

With respect to this clone: Mouse names are used for the genes. The missing CDR3 end, 1 residue past where the read stops, is filled in from the germline J gene. The V call is TRBV29, the J call TRBJ1-1, with D maybe TRBD1 (6 bases). Trimming took off 6 bases at V and 0 bases at J, with 11 bases between the two ends. In germline, CDR1 is MSHET, CDR2 SYDVDS. This CDR3 has 14 residues. Incomplete CDR3 DNA: TGTGCTAGCAGGAGGGACATTGCAAACACAGAAGTCTTC. Protein product: CASRRDIANTEVF. The whole CDR3 sequence reads CASRRDIANTEVFF. The complete variable domain, with remaining parts taken from reference TRBV29 and TRBJ1-1, reads DMKVTQMPRYLIKRMGENVLLECGQDMSHETMYWYRQDPGLGLQLIYISYDVDSNSEGDIPKGYRVSRKKREHFSLILDSAKTNQTSVYFCASRRDIANTEVFFGKGTRLTVV.

With regard to this clone: Gene names follow the mouse nomenclature. The CDR3 is cut off 1 residue early in the read; its end comes from the germline J gene. The rearrangement links TRBV19 to TRBJ2-5; no definite D call. Trimming shortened V by 10 bases and J by 2 bases, and 11 bases separated the two germline ends. Germline CDR1 reads FNHDT; CDR2 reads SITEND (reference sequence). This CDR3 spans 12 amino acids. Partial CDR3 DNA: TGTGCCTCCCGGGCTGGCCAAGACACCCAGTAC. Protein product: CASRAGQDTQY. Given in full, the CDR3 is CASRAGQDTQYF.

Concerning this clone: Gene names follow the mouse nomenclature. The read ends 1 residue early relative to the CDR3; the germline J gene fills the gap. This CDR3 is also generated by other DNA sequences in the sample. The chain combines TRBV4 with TRBJ1-3; 10 bases align to TRBD1. Germline CDR1 is LGHDT and CDR2 is YNNKQL (reference sequence). V was clipped by 5 bases and J by 7 bases; unmatched bases: 2. This CDR3 region has 13 residues. CDR3 protein: CASSPDRGNTLYF. Incomplete CDR3 DNA: TGTGCCAGCAGCCCGGACAGGGGGAATACGCTCTAT.

This clone has a handful of counts. Gene names are mouse gene names. The read terminates 1 residue ahead of where the CDR3 ends, so the germline J gene completes it. This sequence joins TRBV2 and TRBJ2-7; the D gene is possibly TRBD2 (5 bases). V was clipped by 0 bases and J by 3 bases, with 9 bases between them. The V gene's germline CDR1 is LGHNA and CDR2 YSYQKL. This CDR3 contains 14 residues. CDR3 region: CASSQDWAFYEQYF. The sequenced CDR3 bases are TGTGCCAGCAGCCAAGACTGGGCGTTCTATGAACAGTAC.

This clone was counted a few times. Mouse gene names apply. CDR3 DNA, as far as it was read: TGTGCTAGCAGTACCGGAAACTCCGACTACACC. Translating it yields CASSTGNSDYT. The entire CDR3 protein reads CASSTGNSDYTF. This chain connects TRBV29 to TRBJ1-2, with no clear D. The observed sequence ends 1 residue before the CDR3 terminus, with the missing tail filled in from the germline J gene. The CDR3 runs 12 residues. Trimming removed 5 bases at V and 1 base at J, with 5 bases between. The germline CDR1 and CDR2 sequences are MSHET and SYDVDS.

This clone has a single count. Gene and germline names: mouse. The observed sequence ends 1 residue before the CDR3 terminus, with the missing tail filled in from the germline J gene. The rearrangement uses TRBV20 and TRBJ1-2; D is unclear. Germline V CDR1 and CDR2: GFQATS, STVNSAI. V was shortened by 3 bases and J by 0 bases, with 11 bases between the two germline ends. The CDR3 totals 14 residues. The CDR3 spells CGASQSTTNSDYTF. The sequenced part of the CDR3 DNA is TGTGGTGCTAGCCAGTCCACAACAAACTCCGACTACACC.

This clone was found a few times. Gene and germline names: mouse. Read data end 1 residue before the CDR3 end; the end is taken from the germline J gene. J is TRBJ2-7 and V is TRBV1, with TRBD2 matching over 8 bases. Trimming cost V 2 bases and J 0 bases; bases outside gene matches: 3. The length of the CDR3 is 15 residues. Per germline, CDR1 NSQYPW and CDR2 LRSPGD (reference sequence). The CDR3 spells CTCSAMGGSSYEQYF. The sequenced part of the CDR3 DNA is TGCACCTGCAGTGCAATGGGGGGGAGCTCCTATGAACAGTAC.